The rows below give T cell receptor beta chains drawn from one sample of a study of blood T cell repertoires in COVID-19. Generated by immunoSEQ multiplex PCR, the TCRdb table keeps only in-frame clones and is missing some. The profile shows under 350,000 clones, around 89% of them singletons. The sequencing sample was made of peripheral blood. The receptors were sampled from a man aged 35 to 55 with acute or convalescent COVID-19. Both conserved end residues are part of each CDR3. A D gene is named only where the DNA matches it firmly. A clone size is listed for some rows: how often the clone was seen (once, few, many), or a class if it is expanded.

TRBJ2-7,TRBV6-2/TRBV6-3,.,.,TGTGCCAGCAGTTACTTAGGACAGACATTCTACGAGCAGTACTTC,CASSYLGQTFYEQYF
TRBJ1-2,TRBV2,TRBD1,.,TGTGCCAGCATACAGACAGGGGAGATCTATGGCTACACCTTC,CASIQTGEIYGYTF
TRBJ1-1,TRBV19,.,once,TGTGCCAGTAGTTTAGGGCAGATGAACACTGAAGCTTTCTTT,CASSLGQMNTEAFF
TRBJ1-4,TRBV20-1,.,.,TGCAGTGCTAGTAGACAGCCAGGCACTAATGAAAAACTGTTTTTT,CSASRQPGTNEKLFF
TRBJ1-2,TRBV5-5,.,.,TGTGCCAGCAGCTTGTTAGTTCCTGGCTACACCTTC,CASSLLVPGYTF
TRBJ1-3,TRBV11-2,.,.,TGTGCCAGCAGCTTAGGGCAGCGCTCTGGAAACACCATATATTTT,CASSLGQRSGNTIYF
TRBJ2-4,TRBV29-1,TRBD1,.,TGCAGCGTTTCACAGGGGTCCAAAAACATTCAGTACTTC,CSVSQGSKNIQYF
TRBJ1-1,TRBV5-1,.,.,TGCGCCAGCAGCCCCCGTGGACTCCCTGGCACTGAAGCTTTCTTT,CASSPRGLPGTEAFF
TRBJ2-7,TRBV27,TRBD1,.,TGTGCCAGCAGTTTATCGGGGACAGGGTCCTACGAGCAGTACTTC,CASSLSGTGSYEQYF
TRBJ2-7,TRBV10-3,TRBD1,.,TGTGCCATCAGTACCGGCGGGACAGGCTCCTACGAGCAGTACTTC,CAISTGGTGSYEQYF
TRBJ1-1,TRBV5-1,.,.,TGCGCCAGCAGCTCCCAGGTGAACACTGAAGCTTTCTTT,CASSSQVNTEAFF
TRBJ1-1,TRBV11-3,.,.,TGTGCCAGCAGCCCCGGAGGAGGGATGAACACTGAAGCTTTCTTT,CASSPGGGMNTEAFF
TRBJ1-1,TRBV5-1,.,once,TGCGCCAGCAGCTCGGGGGGACTGGGGAACACTGAAGCTTTCTTT,CASSSGGLGNTEAFF
TRBJ2-7,TRBV4-1,TRBD1,.,TGCGCCAGCAGCCAGAGGGACAGGGACCTTGGCGAGCAGTACTTC,CASSQRDRDLGEQYF
TRBJ2-7,TRBV13,TRBD1,.,TGTGCCAGCAGCTCGATCCGGGACAGGGTCACCTACGAGCAGTACTTC,CASSSIRDRVTYEQYF
TRBJ1-6,TRBV11-1,.,.,TGTGCCAGCAGCCCGGGACTTCGCTATAATTCACCCCTCCACTTT,CASSPGLRYNSPLHF
TRBJ1-5,TRBV6-5,.,.,TGTGCCAGCACCCCCGGGGGCAATCAGCCCCAGCATTTT,CASTPGGNQPQHF
TRBJ1-5,TRBV3-1/TRBV3-2,TRBD1,.,TGTGCCAGCAGGCGGACAGGGAAGCGGTGCAATCAGCCCCAGCATTTT,CASRRTGKRCNQPQHF
TRBJ1-5,TRBV2,.,.,TGTGCCAGCAGTGACGGAGACAGTTCTCTGGCCCAGCATTTT,CASSDGDSSLAQHF
TRBJ2-3,TRBV7-7,TRBD2,.,TGTGCCAGAATCGTGGGGCCTAGCGGGGGATTGGGGAATACGCAGTATTTT,CARIVGPSGGLGNTQYF
TRBJ1-6,TRBV9,.,.,TGTGCCAGCTCTCCCGACAGGTTATATAATTCACCCCTCCACTTT,CASSPDRLYNSPLHF
TRBJ2-7,TRBV6-5,TRBD1,.,TGTGCCAGCAGTTGGGCGGGACAGGGGTCCTACGAGCAGTACTTC,CASSWAGQGSYEQYF
TRBJ1-5,TRBV7-8,.,.,TGTGCCAGCAGCTTAGGGCGGCCAGGCGGGCGCAATCAGCCCCAGCATTTT,CASSLGRPGGRNQPQHF
TRBJ1-6,TRBV18,TRBD1,.,TGTGCCAGCTCACCGGCGACAGGGTATATCAGCTCCTATAATTCACCCCTCCACTTT,CASSPATGYISSYNSPLHF
TRBJ1-1,TRBV24-1,TRBD1,.,TGTGCCACCAGTGATAACAGGGGAAACACTGAAGCTTTCTTT,CATSDNRGNTEAFF
TRBJ2-3,TRBV4-1,.,.,TGCGCCAGCAGCCTCCTTTTCGGGGGAGGAGCAGATACGCAGTATTTT,CASSLLFGGGADTQYF
TRBJ1-1,TRBV18,TRBD1,.,TGTGCCAGCGCGACAGGGGCGAACACTGAAGCTTTCTTT,CASATGANTEAFF
TRBJ1-2,TRBV27,TRBD1,.,TGTGCCAGCAGTTCTAAACGGCCGGGACAGGGGACCTATGGCTACACCTTC,CASSSKRPGQGTYGYTF
TRBJ1-5,TRBV6-5,.,once,TGTGCCAGCAGTTCCACTACAGGGACGTTAGCCCAGCATTTT,CASSSTTGTLAQHF
TRBJ2-1,TRBV5-6,TRBD2,.,TGTGCCAGCATTCTAGGGAGGCGGGGGTTTACCGGTGAGCAGTTCTTC,CASILGRRGFTGEQFF
TRBJ2-2,TRBV5-6,.,few,TGTGCCAGCAGCGGACAATTCACCGGGGAGCTGTTTTTT,CASSGQFTGELFF
TRBJ2-1,TRBV24-1,.,.,TGTGCCACCAGTAGATTTACAGGCAATGAGCAGTTCTTC,CATSRFTGNEQFF
TRBJ1-1,TRBV30,.,.,TGTGCCTGGAGTGTACTGGGGCAGACGAACACTGAAGCTTTCTTT,CAWSVLGQTNTEAFF
TRBJ2-3,TRBV27,.,.,TGTGCCAGCAGTTTCCTAGGGGGGGCGACTTGGGGCACAGATACGCAGTATTTT,CASSFLGGATWGTDTQYF
TRBJ2-4,TRBV7-9,.,.,TGTGCCAGCAGCCCCAACAGTGGAAACATTCAGTACTTC,CASSPNSGNIQYF
TRBJ2-7,TRBV6-5,.,.,TGTGCCAGCAGACTCACAGGGGAGGCCTACGAGCAGTACTTC,CASRLTGEAYEQYF
TRBJ2-2,TRBV12-5,.,.,TGTGCTAGTGGTCTCCGACAGGACCCTGCGAACACCGGGGAGCTGTTTTTT,CASGLRQDPANTGELFF
TRBJ2-3,TRBV29-1,.,.,TGCAGCGTTGGAGGGCGGATCACAGATACGCAGTATTTT,CSVGGRITDTQYF
TRBJ1-5,TRBV5-6,TRBD1,.,TGTGCCAGCAGCTGGACAGGGGGCAATCAGCCCCAGCATTTT,CASSWTGGNQPQHF
TRBJ2-7,TRBV9,TRBD2,.,TGTGCCAGCAGCGTAATGGGGGGGTACGAGCAGTACTTC,CASSVMGGYEQYF
TRBJ1-1,TRBV7-2,.,once,TGTGCCAGCAGCTTAGCGGTCCCCCGGGGCACTGAAGCTTTCTTT,CASSLAVPRGTEAFF
TRBJ1-2,TRBV24-1,.,.,TGTGCCACCAGTGATCCCCATTATGGCTACACCTTC,CATSDPHYGYTF
TRBJ1-4,TRBV7-2,TRBD1,.,TGTGCCAGCAGCTTAGTTCCAGGGGGCCAAGAAAAACTGTTTTTT,CASSLVPGGQEKLFF
TRBJ2-2,TRBV23-1,TRBD2,few,TGCGCCAGCAGTCGGGAGGGGAAGTATTTAGGCACCGGGGAGCTGTTTTTT,CASSREGKYLGTGELFF
TRBJ1-1,TRBV5-1,.,once,TGCGCCAGCAGCTTGGGGACATTGAACACTGAAGCTTTCTTT,CASSLGTLNTEAFF